This TCR beta chain was retrieved from a study of blood T cell repertoires in COVID-19. Study context: COVID-19 samples from acute and convalescent phases originated in the United States, Italy and Spain. Sources were T cells, B-cell-depleted T cells, or PBMCs; the material itself was cDNA or gDNA.

Authors' analysis steps: Quantification of nucleated cells was approximated via reference gene primer amplification. TCRdb keeps only in-frame clones here, not all; method: immunoSEQ multiplex PCR. That table furnishes V, J and clone size, whereas the DNA furnished D and trimming. The data show a few hundred thousand clones, about 88% seen once. The CDR3 consists of 15 residues. Germline V CDR1 and CDR2: SGHTA, FQGNSA. With 2 bases clipped from V and 3 bases from J, the junction kept 4 bases outside the gene matches. The specimen sequenced was peripheral blood. V is TRBV7-2 and J is TRBJ2-3; 8 nucleotides agree with TRBD2. The origin of this receptor is a woman aged 55-69 years with acute or convalescent COVID-19. Here the CDR3 reads CASSLFGGGTDTQYF. The CDR3 DNA sequence: TGTGCCAGCAGCTTATTTGGCGGGGGGACAGATACGCAGTATTTT.